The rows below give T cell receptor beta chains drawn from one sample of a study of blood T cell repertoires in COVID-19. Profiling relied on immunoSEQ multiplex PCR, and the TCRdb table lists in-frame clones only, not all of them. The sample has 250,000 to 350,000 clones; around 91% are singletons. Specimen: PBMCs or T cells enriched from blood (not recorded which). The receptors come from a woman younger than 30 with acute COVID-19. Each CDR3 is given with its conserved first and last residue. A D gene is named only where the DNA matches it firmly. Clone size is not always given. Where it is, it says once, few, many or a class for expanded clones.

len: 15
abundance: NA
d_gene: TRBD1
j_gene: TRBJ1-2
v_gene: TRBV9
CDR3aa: CASSVSAGGANGYTF
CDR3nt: TGTGCCAGCAGCGTTTCGGCAGGGGGCGCGAATGGCTACACCTTC

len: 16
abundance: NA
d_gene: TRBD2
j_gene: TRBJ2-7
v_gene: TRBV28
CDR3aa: CASTSWTSGNHYEQYF
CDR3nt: TGTGCCAGCACCTCCTGGACTAGCGGCAACCACTACGAGCAGTACTTC

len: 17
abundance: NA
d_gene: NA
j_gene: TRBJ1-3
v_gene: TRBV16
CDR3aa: CASSQVIPEISGNTIYF
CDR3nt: TGTGCCAGCAGCCAAGTAATACCCGAGATCTCTGGAAACACCATATATTTT

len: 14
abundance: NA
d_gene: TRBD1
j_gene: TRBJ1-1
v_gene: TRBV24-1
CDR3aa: CATREGTGNTEAFF
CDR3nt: TGTGCCACCAGGGAAGGGACAGGGAACACTGAAGCTTTCTTT

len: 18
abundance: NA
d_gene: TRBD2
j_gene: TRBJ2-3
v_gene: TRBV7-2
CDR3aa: CASSFPLAGGPHTDTQYF
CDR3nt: TGTGCCAGCAGCTTCCCACTAGCGGGAGGGCCCCACACAGATACGCAGTATTTT

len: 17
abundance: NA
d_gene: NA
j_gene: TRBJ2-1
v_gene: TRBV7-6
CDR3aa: CASSWPSGASSYNEQFF
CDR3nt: TGTGCCAGCAGCTGGCCCTCGGGAGCGAGCTCCTACAATGAGCAGTTCTTC

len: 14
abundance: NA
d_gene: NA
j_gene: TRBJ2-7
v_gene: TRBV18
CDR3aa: CASSPNSFPYEQYF
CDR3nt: TGTGCCAGCTCACCAAACAGTTTCCCCTACGAGCAGTACTTC

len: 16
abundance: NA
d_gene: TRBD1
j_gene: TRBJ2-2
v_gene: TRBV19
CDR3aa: CASGLDRANWNGELFF
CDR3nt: TGTGCCAGTGGGCTAGACAGGGCTAATTGGAACGGGGAGCTGTTTTTT

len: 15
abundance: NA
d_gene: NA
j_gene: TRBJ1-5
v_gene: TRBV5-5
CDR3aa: CASSLDPDSYQPQHF
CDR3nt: TGTGCCAGCAGCTTGGATCCGGACAGTTATCAGCCCCAGCATTTT

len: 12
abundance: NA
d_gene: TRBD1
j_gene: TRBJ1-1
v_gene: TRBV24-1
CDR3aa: CATKSGTGEAFF
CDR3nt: TGTGCCACCAAGTCCGGGACAGGCGAAGCTTTCTTT

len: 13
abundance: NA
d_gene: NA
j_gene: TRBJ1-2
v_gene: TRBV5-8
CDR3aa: CASSPGLSYGYTF
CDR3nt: TGTGCCAGCAGCCCGGGACTCTCTTATGGCTACACCTTC

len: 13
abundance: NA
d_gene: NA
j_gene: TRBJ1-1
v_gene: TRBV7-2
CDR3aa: CASRRQLNTEAFF
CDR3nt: TGTGCCAGCAGAAGACAGTTGAACACTGAAGCTTTCTTT

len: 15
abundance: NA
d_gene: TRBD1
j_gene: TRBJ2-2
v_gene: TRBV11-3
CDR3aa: CASSSLTGIAGELFF
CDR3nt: TGTGCCAGCAGCTCTCTGACAGGGATCGCCGGGGAGCTGTTTTTT

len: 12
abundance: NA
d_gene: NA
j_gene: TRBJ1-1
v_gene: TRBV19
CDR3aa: CASFLGGTEAFF
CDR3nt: TGTGCCAGTTTCCTGGGGGGCACTGAAGCTTTCTTT

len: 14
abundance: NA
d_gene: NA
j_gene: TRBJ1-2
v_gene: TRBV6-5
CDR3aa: CASSPYELPYGYTF
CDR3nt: TGTGCCAGCAGTCCCTACGAGTTGCCCTATGGCTACACCTTC

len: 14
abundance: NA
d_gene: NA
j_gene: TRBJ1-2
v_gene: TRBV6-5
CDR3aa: CASRAFEGNYGYTF
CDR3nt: TGTGCCAGCAGGGCCTTCGAGGGAAACTATGGCTACACCTTC

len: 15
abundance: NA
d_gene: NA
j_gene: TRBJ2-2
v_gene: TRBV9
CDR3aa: CASSVLGRSTGELFF
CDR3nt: TGTGCCAGCAGCGTACTAGGTAGGAGCACCGGGGAGCTGTTTTTT

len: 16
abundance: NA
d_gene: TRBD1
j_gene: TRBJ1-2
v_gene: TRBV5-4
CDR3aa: CASSTRGGQGAFGYTF
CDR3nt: TGTGCCAGCAGTACCCGGGGGGGACAGGGGGCATTTGGCTACACCTTC

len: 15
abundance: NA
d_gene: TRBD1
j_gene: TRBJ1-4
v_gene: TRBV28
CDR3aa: CASSSGDSFNEKLFF
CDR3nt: TGTGCCAGCAGTTCGGGGGACAGCTTTAATGAAAAACTGTTTTTT

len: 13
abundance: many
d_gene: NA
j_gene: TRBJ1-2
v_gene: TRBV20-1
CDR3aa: CSASPDSMGGYTF
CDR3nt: TGCAGTGCTAGTCCCGACAGTATGGGTGGCTACACCTTC

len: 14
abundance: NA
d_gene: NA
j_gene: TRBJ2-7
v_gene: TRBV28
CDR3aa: CASSLYTDRYEQYF
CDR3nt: TGTGCCAGCAGTTTATATACAGACCGCTACGAGCAGTACTTC

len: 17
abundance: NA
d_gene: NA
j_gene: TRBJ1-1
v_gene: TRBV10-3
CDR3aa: CAISESKEGYRNTEAFF
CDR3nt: TGTGCCATCAGTGAGTCGAAAGAGGGCTACCGCAACACTGAAGCTTTCTTT